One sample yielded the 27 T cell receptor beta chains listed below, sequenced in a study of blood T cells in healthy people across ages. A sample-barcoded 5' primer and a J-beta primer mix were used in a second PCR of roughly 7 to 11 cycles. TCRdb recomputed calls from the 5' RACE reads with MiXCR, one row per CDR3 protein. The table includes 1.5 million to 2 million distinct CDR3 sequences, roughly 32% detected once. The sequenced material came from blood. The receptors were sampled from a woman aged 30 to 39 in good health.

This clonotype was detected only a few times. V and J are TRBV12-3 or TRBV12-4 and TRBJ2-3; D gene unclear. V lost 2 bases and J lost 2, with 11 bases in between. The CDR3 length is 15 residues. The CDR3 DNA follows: TGTGCCAGCAGTTTAAAAGTCCCACACACAGATACGCAGTATTTT. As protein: CASSLKVPHTDTQYF.

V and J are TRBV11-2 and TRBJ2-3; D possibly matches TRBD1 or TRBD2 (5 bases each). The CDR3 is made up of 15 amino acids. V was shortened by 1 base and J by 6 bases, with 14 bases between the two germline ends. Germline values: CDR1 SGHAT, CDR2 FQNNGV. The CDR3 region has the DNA TGTGCCAGCAGCTTAGTCTACGGGGCCACGGATACGCAGTATTTT. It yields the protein CASSLVYGATDTQYF.

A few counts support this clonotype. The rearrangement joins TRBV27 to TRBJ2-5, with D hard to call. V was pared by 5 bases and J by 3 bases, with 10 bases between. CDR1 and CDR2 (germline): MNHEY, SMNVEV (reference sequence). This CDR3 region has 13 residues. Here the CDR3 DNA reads TGTGCCAGCAGTACTCGTTGGGAAGAGACCCAGTACTTC. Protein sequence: CASSTRWEETQYF.

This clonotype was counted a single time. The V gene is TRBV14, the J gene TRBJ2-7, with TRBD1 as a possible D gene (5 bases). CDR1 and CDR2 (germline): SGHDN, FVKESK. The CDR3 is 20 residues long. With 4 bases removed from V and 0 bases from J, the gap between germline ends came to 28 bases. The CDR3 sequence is CASSRRTSGSSANPSYEQYF. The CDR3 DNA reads TGTGCCAGCAGCCGCCGAACGTCAGGGTCATCCGCAAATCCCTCCTACGAGCAGTACTTC.

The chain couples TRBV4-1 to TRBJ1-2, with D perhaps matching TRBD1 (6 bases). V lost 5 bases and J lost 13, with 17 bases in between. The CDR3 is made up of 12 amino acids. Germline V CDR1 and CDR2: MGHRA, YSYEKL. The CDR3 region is CASSGDTNPFTF. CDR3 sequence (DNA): TGCGCCAGCAGCGGGGACACCAATCCCTTCACCTTC.

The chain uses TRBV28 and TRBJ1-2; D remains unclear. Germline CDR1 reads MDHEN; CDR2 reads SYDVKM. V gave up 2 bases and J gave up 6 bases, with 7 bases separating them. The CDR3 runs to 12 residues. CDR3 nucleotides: TGTGCCAGCAGTTTAAAGGGAAATGGCTACACCTTC. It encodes CASSLKGNGYTF.

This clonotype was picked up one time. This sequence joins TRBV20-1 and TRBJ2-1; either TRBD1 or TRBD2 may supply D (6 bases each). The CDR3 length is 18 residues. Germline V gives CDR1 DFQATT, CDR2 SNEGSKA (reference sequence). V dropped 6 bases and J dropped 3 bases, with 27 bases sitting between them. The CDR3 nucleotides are TGCAGTGCCCCAGCCTTCGGGGGCCCTCAAGCGGGCTACAATGAGCAGTTCTTC. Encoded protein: CSAPAFGGPQAGYNEQFF.

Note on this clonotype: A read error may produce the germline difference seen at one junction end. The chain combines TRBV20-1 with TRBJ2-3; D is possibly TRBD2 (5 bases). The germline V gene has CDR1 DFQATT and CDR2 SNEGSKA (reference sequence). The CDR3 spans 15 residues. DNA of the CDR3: TGCAGTGCTAGAGAATTGATGGGGAGCAGAGATACGCAGTATTTT. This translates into CSARELMGSRDTQYF.

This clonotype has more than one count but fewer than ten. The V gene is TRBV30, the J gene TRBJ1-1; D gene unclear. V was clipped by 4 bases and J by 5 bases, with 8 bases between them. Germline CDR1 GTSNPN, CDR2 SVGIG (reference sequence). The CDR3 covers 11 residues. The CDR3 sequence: CAWTRRTEAFF. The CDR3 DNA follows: TGTGCCTGGACTAGGAGAACTGAAGCTTTCTTT.

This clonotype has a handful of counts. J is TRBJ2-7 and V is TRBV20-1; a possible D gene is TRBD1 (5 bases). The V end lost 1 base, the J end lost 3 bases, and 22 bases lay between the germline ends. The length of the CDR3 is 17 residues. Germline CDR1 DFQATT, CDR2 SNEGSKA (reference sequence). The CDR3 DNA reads TGCAGTGCTAGAGGGCAGGGTAAGGCCAATGGGAACTACGAGCAGTACTTC. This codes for CSARGQGKANGNYEQYF.

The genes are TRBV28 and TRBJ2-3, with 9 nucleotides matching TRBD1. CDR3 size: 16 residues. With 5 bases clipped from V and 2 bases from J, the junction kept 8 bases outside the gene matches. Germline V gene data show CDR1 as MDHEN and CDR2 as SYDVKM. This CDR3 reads CASSITGGGFTDTQYF. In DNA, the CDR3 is TGTGCCAGCAGTATCACAGGGGGCGGATTCACAGATACGCAGTATTTT.

The CDR3 DNA follows: TGTGCCATCAGTGAGCTAGCGGGGGACACCGGGGAGCTGTTTTTT. Its translation is CAISELAGDTGELFF. The gene calls are TRBV10-3 and TRBJ2-2; 10 bases fit TRBD2. V gave up 2 bases and J gave up 3 bases; unmatched junction bases: 0. CDR3 length equals 15 residues. The germline V gene encodes CDR1 ENHRY and CDR2 SYGVKD.

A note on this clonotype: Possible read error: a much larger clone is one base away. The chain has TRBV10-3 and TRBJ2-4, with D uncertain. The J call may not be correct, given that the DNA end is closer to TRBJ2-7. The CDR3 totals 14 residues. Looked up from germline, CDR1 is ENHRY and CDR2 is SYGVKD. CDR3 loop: CAISVSAVTYEQYF. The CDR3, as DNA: TGTGCCATCAGTGTGTCTGCCGTCACCTACGAGCAGTACTTC.

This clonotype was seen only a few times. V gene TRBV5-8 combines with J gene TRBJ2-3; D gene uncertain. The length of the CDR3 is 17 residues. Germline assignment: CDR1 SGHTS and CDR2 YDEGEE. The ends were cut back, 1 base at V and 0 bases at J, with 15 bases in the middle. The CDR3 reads CASSLTLKPFSTDTQYF. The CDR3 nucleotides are TGTGCCAGCAGCTTGACCCTTAAGCCATTTAGCACAGATACGCAGTATTTT.

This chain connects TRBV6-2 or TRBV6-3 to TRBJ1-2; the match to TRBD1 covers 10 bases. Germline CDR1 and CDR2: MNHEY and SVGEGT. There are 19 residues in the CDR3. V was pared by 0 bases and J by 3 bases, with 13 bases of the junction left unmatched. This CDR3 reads CASSYSPWTGQGTHYGYTF. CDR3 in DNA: TGTGCCAGCAGTTACTCTCCCTGGACGGGACAGGGGACTCACTATGGCTACACCTTC.

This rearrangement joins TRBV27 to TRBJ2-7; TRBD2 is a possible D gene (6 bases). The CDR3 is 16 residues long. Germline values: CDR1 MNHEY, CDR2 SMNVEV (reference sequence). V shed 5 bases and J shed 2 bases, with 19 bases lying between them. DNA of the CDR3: TGTGCCAGCAGTATCCTGCAGGCTAGCGACACCTACGAGCAGTACTTC. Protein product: CASSILQASDTYEQYF.

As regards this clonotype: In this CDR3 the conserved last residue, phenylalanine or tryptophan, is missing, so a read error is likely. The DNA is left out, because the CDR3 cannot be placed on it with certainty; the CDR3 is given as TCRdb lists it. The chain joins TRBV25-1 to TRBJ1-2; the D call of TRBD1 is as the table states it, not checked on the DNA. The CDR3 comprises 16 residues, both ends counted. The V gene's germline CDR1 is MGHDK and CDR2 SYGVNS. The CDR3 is CASSETGTGSNYGHTC.

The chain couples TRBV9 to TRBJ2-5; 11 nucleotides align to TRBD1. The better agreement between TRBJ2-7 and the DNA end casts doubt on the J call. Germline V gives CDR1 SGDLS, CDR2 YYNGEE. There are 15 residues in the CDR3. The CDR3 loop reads CASSADGTGGFEQYF. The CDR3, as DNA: TGTGCCAGCAGCGCCGACGGGACAGGGGGGTTCGAGCAGTACTTC.

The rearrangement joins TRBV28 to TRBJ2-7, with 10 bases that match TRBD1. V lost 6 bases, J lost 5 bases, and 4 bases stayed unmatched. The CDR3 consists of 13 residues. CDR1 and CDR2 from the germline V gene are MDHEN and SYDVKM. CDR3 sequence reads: CASRYGQGDEQYF. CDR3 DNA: TGTGCCAGCAGATACGGACAGGGGGACGAGCAGTACTTC.

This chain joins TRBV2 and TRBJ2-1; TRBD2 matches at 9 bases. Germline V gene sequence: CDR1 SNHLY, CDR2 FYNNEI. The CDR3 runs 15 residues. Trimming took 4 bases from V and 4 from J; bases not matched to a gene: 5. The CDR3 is CASSGASGVYNEQFF. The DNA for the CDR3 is TGTGCCAGCAGTGGGGCTAGCGGGGTGTACAATGAGCAGTTCTTC.

The CDR3 sequence: CSARSSGTSGRETCYEQYF. The CDR3 DNA reads TGCAGTGCTAGGTCCTCCGGGACTAGCGGGAGAGAGACTTGCTACGAGCAGTACTTC. The V call is TRBV20-1, the J call TRBJ2-7, with 14 bases lining up with TRBD2. The CDR3 consists of 19 residues. Germline CDR1 is DFQATT and CDR2 is SNEGSKA (reference sequence). The V and J ends lost 3 bases and 3 bases, in that order; junction bases with no gene match: 16.

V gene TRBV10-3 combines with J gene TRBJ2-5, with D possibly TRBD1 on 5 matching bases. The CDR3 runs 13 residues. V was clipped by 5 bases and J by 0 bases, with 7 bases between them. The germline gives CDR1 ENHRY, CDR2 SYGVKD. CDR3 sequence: CAISQTDQETQYF. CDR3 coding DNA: TGTGCCATCAGTCAGACAGACCAAGAGACCCAGTACTTC.

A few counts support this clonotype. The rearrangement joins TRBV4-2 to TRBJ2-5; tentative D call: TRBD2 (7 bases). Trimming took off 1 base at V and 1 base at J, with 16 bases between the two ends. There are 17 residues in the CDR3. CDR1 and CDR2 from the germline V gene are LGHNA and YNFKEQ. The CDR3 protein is CASSQGVGGGIQETQYF. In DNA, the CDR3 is TGTGCCAGCAGCCAAGGAGTAGGGGGGGGGATCCAAGAGACCCAGTACTTC.

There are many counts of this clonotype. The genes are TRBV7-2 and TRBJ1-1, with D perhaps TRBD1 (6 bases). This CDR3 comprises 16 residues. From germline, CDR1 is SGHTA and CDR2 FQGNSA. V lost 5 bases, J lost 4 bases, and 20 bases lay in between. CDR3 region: CASSPGGGLSGTEAFF. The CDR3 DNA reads TGTGCCAGCAGCCCGGGCGGGGGGCTCTCGGGCACTGAAGCTTTCTTT.

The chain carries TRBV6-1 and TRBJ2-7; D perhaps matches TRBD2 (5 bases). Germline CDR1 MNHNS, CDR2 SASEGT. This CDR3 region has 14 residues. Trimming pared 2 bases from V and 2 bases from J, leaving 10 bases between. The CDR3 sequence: CASSERRIPYEQYF. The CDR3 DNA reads TGTGCCAGCAGTGAAAGGAGGATACCCTACGAGCAGTACTTC.

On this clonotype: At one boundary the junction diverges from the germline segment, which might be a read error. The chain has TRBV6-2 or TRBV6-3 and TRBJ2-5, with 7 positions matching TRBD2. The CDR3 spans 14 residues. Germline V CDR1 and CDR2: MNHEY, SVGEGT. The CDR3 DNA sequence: TGTGCCGGCAGTGTGGGACTACGCCAAGAGACCCAGTACTTC. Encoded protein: CAGSVGLRQETQYF.

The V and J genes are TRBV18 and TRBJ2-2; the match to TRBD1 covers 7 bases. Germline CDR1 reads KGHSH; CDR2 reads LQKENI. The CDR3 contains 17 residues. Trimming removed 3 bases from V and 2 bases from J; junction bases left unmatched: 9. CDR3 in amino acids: CASSPLRQGPNTGELFF. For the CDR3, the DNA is TGTGCCAGCTCACCTTTGCGACAGGGCCCAAACACCGGGGAGCTGTTTTTT.